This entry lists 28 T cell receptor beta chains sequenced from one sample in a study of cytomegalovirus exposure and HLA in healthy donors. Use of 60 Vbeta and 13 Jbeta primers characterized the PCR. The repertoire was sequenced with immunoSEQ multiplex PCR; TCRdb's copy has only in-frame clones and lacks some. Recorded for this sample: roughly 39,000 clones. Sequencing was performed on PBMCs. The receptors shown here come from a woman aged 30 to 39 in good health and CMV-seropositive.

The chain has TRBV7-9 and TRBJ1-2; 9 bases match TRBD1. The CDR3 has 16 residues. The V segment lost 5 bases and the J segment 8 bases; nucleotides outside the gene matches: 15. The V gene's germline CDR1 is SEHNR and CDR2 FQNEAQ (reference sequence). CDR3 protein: CASSARDREVLGGYTF. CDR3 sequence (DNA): TGTGCCAGCAGCGCCCGGGACAGGGAGGTACTAGGCGGCTACACCTTC. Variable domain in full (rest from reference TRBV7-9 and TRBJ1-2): DTGVSQNPRHKITKRGQNVTFRCDPISEHNRLYWYRQTLGQGPEFLTYFQNEAQLEKSRLLSDRFSAERPKGSFSTLEIQRTEQGDSAMYLCASSARDREVLGGYTFGSGTRLTVV.

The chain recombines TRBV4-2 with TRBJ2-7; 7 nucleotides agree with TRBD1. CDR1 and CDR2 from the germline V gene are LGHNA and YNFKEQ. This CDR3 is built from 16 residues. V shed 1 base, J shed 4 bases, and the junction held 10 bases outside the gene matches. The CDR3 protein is CASSQGPQGIKYEQYF. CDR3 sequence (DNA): TGTGCCAGCAGCCAAGGACCACAGGGGATAAAGTACGAGCAGTACTTC.

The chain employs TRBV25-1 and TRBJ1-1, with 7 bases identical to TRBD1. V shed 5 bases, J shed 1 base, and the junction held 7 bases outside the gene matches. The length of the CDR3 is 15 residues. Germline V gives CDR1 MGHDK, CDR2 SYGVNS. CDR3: CASSKGARWNTEAFF. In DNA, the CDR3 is TGTGCCAGCAGTAAGGGGGCGCGTTGGAACACTGAAGCTTTCTTT.

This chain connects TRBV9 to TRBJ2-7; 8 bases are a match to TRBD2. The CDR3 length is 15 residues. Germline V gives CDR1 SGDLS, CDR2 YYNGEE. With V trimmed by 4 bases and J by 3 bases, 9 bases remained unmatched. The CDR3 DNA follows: TGTGCCAGCAGCCCTCAGTTAGCGGGGAACTACGAGCAGTACTTC. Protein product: CASSPQLAGNYEQYF.

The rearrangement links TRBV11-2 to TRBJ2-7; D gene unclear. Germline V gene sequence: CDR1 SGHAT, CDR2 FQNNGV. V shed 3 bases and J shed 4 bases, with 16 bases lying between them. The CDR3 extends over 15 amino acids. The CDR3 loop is CASSFPMAALYEQYF. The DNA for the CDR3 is TGTGCCAGCAGCTTTCCCATGGCGGCTTTATACGAGCAGTACTTC.

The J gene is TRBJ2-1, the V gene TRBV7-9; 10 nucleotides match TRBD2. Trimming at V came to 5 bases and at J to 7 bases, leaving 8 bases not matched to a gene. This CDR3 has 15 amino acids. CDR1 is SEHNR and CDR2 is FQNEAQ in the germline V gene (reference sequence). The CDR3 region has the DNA TGTGCCAGCAGCCCCCTAGCGGGGGCGAGGAATGAGCAGTTCTTC. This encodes CASSPLAGARNEQFF.

The CDR3 DNA reads as TGTGCCAGCAGCGTCCGACAGGGGGGAACTGAAGCTTTCTTT. It translates to CASSVRQGGTEAFF. J is TRBJ1-1 and V is TRBV5-6, with 9 bases aligning to TRBD1. The CDR3 runs 14 residues. V lost 4 bases, J lost 5 bases, and 6 bases stayed unmatched. Germline V gene lookup returns CDR1 SGHDT and CDR2 YYEEEE.

CDR3 loop: CASSLEAGGTTEAFF. For the CDR3, the DNA is TGTGCCAGCAGCTTAGAAGCGGGGGGCACCACTGAAGCTTTCTTT. This rearrangement joins TRBV7-9 to TRBJ1-1; weak D call: TRBD1 (6 bases). Deletions cut 1 base from V and 4 bases from J, with 13 bases between. The length of the CDR3 is 15 residues. Germline V gene lookup returns CDR1 SEHNR and CDR2 FQNEAQ (reference sequence).

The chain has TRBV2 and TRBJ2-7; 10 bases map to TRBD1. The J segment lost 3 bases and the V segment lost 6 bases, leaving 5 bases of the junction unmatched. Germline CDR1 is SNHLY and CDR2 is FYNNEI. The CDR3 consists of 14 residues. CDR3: CASRGTGASYEQYF. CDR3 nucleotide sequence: TGTGCCAGCAGGGGGACAGGGGCGAGCTACGAGCAGTACTTC.

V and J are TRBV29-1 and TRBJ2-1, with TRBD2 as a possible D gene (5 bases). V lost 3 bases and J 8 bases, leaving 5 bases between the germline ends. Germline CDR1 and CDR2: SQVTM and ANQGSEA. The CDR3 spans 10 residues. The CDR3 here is CSVDGDEQFF. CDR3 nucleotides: TGCAGCGTTGACGGGGATGAGCAGTTCTTC.

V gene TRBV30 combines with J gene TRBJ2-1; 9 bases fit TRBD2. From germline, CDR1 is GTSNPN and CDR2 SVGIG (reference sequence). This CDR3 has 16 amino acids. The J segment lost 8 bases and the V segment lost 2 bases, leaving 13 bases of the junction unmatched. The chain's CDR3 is CAWSPSWRGGLDEQFF. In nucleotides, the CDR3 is TGTGCCTGGAGTCCTAGTTGGCGGGGGGGCCTCGATGAGCAGTTCTTC.

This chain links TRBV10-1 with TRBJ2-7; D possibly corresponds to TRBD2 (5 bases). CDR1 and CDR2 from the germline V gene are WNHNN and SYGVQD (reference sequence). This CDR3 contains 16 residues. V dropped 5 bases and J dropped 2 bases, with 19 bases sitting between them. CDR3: CASSPIPRGITYEQYF. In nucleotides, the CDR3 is TGCGCCAGCAGTCCTATCCCACGGGGAATAACCTACGAGCAGTACTTC.

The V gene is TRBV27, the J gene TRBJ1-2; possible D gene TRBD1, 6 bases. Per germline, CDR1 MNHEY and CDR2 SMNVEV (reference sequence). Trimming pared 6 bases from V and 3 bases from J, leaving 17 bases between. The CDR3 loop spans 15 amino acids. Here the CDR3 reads CASRPIGGHDYGYTF. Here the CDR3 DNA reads TGTGCCAGCAGGCCCATTGGGGGACACGACTATGGCTACACCTTC.

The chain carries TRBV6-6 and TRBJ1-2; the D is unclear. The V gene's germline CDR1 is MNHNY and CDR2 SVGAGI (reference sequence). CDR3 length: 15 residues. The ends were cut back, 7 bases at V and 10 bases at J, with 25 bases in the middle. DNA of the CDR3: TGTGCCAGCAAATCCCTCCGGAGTGCCCCATTTATCTACACCTTC. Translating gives CASKSLRSAPFIYTF.

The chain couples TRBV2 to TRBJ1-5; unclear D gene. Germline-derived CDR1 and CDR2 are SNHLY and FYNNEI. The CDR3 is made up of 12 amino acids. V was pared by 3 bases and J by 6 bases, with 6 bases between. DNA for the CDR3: TGTGCCAGCAGTGAGACGGGTCAGCCCCAGCATTTT. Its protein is CASSETGQPQHF. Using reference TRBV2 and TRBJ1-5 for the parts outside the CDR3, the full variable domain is EPEVTQTPSHQVTQMGQEVILRCVPISNHLYFYWYRQILGQKVEFLVSFYNNEISEKSEIFDDQFSVERPDGSNFTLKIRSTKLEDSAMYFCASSETGQPQHFGDGTRLSIL.

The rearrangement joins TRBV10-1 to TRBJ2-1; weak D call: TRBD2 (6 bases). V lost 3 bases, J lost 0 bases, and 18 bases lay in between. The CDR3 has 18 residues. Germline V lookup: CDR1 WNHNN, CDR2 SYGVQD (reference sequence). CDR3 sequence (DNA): TGCGCCAGCAGTGAAGGAGGGGCCTCGGGGAGCTCCTACAATGAGCAGTTCTTC. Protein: CASSEGGASGSSYNEQFF.

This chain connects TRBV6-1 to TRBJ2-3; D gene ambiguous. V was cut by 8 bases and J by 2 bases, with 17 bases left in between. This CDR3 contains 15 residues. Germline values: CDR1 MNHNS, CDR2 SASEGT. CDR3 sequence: CASSWAVKNTDTQYF. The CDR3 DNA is TGTGCCAGCTCGTGGGCAGTCAAGAACACAGATACGCAGTATTTT.

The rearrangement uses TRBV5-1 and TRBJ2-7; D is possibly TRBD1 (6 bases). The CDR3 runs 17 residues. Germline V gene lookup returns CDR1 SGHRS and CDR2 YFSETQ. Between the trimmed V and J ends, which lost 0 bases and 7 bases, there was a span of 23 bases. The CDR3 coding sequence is TGCGCCAGCAGCTTGGGGAGAGAAAACAGGGCCCTCGGAGAGCAGTACTTC. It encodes CASSLGRENRALGEQYF.

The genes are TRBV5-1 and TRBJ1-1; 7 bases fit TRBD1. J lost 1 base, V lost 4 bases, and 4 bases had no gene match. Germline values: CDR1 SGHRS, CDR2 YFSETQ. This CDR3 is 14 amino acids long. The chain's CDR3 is CASSRTGANTEAFF. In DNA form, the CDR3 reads TGCGCCAGCAGCAGGACAGGCGCGAACACTGAAGCTTTCTTT. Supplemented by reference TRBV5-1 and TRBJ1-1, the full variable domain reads KAGVTQTPRYLIKTRGQQVTLSCSPISGHRSVSWYQQTPGQGLQFLFEYFSETQRNKGNFPGRFSGRQFSNSRSEMNVSTLELGDSALYLCASSRTGANTEAFFGQGTRLTVV.

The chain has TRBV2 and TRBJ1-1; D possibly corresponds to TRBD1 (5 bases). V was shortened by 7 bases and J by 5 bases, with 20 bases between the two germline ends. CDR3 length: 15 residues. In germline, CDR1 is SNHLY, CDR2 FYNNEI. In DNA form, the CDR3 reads TGTGCCAGCAACTCCCCGCTTCCTGGGGCTACTGAAGCTTTCTTT. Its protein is CASNSPLPGATEAFF.

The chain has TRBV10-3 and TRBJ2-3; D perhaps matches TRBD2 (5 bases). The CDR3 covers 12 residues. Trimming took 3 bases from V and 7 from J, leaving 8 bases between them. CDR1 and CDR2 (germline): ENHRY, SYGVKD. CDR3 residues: CAISEAEHTQYF. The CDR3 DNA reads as TGTGCCATCAGTGAAGCGGAGCATACGCAGTATTTT.

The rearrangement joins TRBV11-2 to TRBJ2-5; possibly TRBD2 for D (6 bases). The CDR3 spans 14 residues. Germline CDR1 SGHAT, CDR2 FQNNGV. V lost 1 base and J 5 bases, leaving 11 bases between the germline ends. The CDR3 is CASSLGLESETQYF. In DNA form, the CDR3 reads TGTGCCAGCAGCTTAGGACTAGAGTCGGAGACCCAGTACTTC.

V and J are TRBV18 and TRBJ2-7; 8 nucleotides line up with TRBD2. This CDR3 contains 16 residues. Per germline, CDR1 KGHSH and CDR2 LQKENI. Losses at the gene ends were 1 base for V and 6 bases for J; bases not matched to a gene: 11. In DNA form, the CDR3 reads TGTGCCAGCTCACCACGGGGCCCCGGGGGGGCTGCCGAGCAGTACTTC. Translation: CASSPRGPGGAAEQYF. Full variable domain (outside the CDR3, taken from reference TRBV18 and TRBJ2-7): NAGVMQNPRHLVRRRGQEARLRCSPMKGHSHVYWYRQLPEEGLKFMVYLQKENIIDESGMPKERFSAEFPKEGPSILRIQQVVRGDSAAYFCASSPRGPGGAAEQYFGPGTRLTVT.

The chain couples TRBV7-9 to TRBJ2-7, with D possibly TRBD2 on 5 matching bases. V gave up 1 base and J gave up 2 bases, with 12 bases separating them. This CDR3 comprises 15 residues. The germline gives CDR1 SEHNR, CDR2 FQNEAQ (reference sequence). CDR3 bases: TGTGCCAGCAGCTTAGAGGGTGCCGGGGCCTACGAGCAGTACTTC. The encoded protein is CASSLEGAGAYEQYF.

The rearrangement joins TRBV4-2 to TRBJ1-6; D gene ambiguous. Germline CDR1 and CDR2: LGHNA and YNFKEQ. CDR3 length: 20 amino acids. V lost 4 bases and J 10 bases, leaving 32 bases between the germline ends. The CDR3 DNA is TGTGCCAGCAGCCCTCTTCCCCGTGGATCTATTTACACGGTAGCATCACCCCTCCACTTT. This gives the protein CASSPLPRGSIYTVASPLHF.

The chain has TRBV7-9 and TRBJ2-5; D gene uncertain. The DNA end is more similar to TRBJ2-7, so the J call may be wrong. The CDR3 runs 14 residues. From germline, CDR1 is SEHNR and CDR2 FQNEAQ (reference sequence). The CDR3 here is CASSLRERVYEQYF. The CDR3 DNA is TGTGCCAGCAGCCTTCGTGAACGGGTCTACGAGCAGTACTTC.

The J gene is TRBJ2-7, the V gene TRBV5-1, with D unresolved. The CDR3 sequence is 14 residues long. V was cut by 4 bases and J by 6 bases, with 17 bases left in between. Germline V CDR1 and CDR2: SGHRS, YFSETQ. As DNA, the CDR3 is TGCGCCAGCAGCCAGGAATCAGGAATCGTCGAGCAGTACTTC. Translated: CASSQESGIVEQYF.

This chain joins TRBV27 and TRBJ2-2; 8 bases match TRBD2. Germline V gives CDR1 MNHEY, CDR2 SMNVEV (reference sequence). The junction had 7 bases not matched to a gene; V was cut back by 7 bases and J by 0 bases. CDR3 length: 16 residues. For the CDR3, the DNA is TGTGCCAGCAACATTAAAGCGGGGGCGAACACCGGGGAGCTGTTTTTT. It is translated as CASNIKAGANTGELFF.